One sample yielded the 12 T cell receptor beta chains listed below, sequenced in a study of cytomegalovirus exposure and HLA in healthy donors. Data came from immunoSEQ multiplex PCR; TCRdb stores just in-frame clones and leaves some out. The sample includes fewer than 100,000 clones, more than 75% seen only once; the top ten take approximately 2%. The source material was PBMCs. The receptors stem from a man aged 30-40 years in good health and CMV-seronegative.

This clone was counted once. This sequence joins TRBV4-1 and TRBJ1-6; 7 bases are a match to TRBD1. The CDR3 runs to 16 residues. Germline V gene lookup returns CDR1 MGHRA and CDR2 YSYEKL. V lost 0 bases to trimming and J lost 10 bases; unmatched junction nucleotides: 9. The CDR3 region has the DNA TGCGCCAGCAGCCAAGAAATGGGGACAGTGGGGTCACCCCTCCACTTT. Translation: CASSQEMGTVGSPLHF.

V gene TRBV28 combines with J gene TRBJ1-1; TRBD1 matches 7 bases. The germline CDR1 and CDR2 sequences are MDHEN and SYDVKM. There are 17 residues in the CDR3. Trimming removed 3 bases from V and 4 bases from J; junction bases left unmatched: 14. The CDR3 region has the DNA TGTGCCAGCAGTTTCCAGACAGGGCGGGTTAGAGGCACTGAAGCTTTCTTT. Protein: CASSFQTGRVRGTEAFF. Variable domain in full (rest from reference TRBV28 and TRBJ1-1): DVKVTQSSRYLVKRTGEKVFLECVQDMDHENMFWYRQDPGLGLRLIYFSYDVKMKEKGDIPEGYSVSREKKERFSLILESASTNQTSMYLCASSFQTGRVRGTEAFFGQGTRLTVV.

V and J are TRBV7-9 and TRBJ2-7; tentative D call: TRBD1 (6 bases). The V end was cut by 5 bases, the J end by 3 bases, with 11 bases between. Germline lookup yields CDR1 SEHNR and CDR2 FQNEAQ (reference sequence). CDR3 size: 13 residues. The CDR3 bases are TGTGCCAGCAGCCCGGACAGTGGCTACGAGCAGTACTTC. The encoded protein is CASSPDSGYEQYF.

This clone came up once. This chain uses TRBV6-6 with TRBJ1-1; 7 nucleotides match TRBD1. Germline V gives CDR1 MNHNY, CDR2 SVGAGI (reference sequence). V gave up 6 bases and J gave up 8 bases; unmatched junction bases: 3. This CDR3 has 11 amino acids. The CDR3 coding sequence is TGTGCCAGCAGGCAACAGGGGGAAGCTTTCTTT. This sequence encodes CASRQQGEAFF.

The V and J genes are TRBV27 and TRBJ2-7; D might be TRBD2 (6 bases). Germline assignment: CDR1 MNHEY and CDR2 SMNVEV (reference sequence). V lost 2 bases and J 1 base, leaving 18 bases between the germline ends. The CDR3 sequence is 17 residues long. CDR3 in amino acids: CASSLRRVGEASYEQYF. The CDR3 bases are TGTGCCAGCAGTTTACGACGAGTGGGGGAGGCTTCCTACGAGCAGTACTTC.

This chain connects TRBV6-5 to TRBJ1-4, with D unclear. The CDR3 sequence is 14 residues long. From germline, CDR1 is MNHEY and CDR2 SVGAGI. V was pared by 6 bases and J by 2 bases, with 10 bases between. This CDR3 reads CASREVSTNEKLFF. DNA for the CDR3: TGTGCCAGCAGGGAGGTGTCGACTAATGAAAAACTGTTTTTT.

In this sample, this clone turned up once. The CDR3: CASSPPGTGALYEQYF. The CDR3 nucleotides are TGTGCCAGCTCACCGCCCGGTACAGGGGCTCTCTACGAGCAGTACTTC. The chain recombines TRBV18 with TRBJ2-7; 7 bases are a match to TRBD1. Looked up from germline, CDR1 is KGHSH and CDR2 is LQKENI. The CDR3 runs 16 residues. The V gene end was trimmed by 3 bases and the J gene end by 3 bases; junction bases not matched to a gene: 11.

The CDR3 is CASSLAYRNTGELFF. CDR3 coding DNA: TGTGCCAGCAGCTTGGCCTACAGGAACACCGGGGAGCTGTTTTTT. V usage is TRBV5-8 and J usage is TRBJ2-2; D not certain. Per the germline V gene, CDR1 is SGHTS and CDR2 is YDEGEE. The CDR3 is 15 amino acids. The V end lost 0 bases, the J end lost 1 base, and 7 bases lay between the germline ends.

This chain connects TRBV6-6 to TRBJ2-5, with D perhaps TRBD2 (6 bases). This CDR3 is 12 amino acids long. V lost 6 bases, J lost 4 bases, and 9 bases lay in between. Germline V gene lookup returns CDR1 MNHNY and CDR2 SVGAGI (reference sequence). CDR3 residues: CASSRAGETQYF. The CDR3 region has the DNA TGTGCCAGCAGCAGAGCGGGAGAGACCCAGTACTTC.

As regards this clone: This CDR3 is also generated by other DNA sequences in the sample. The DNA for the CDR3 is TGTGCCAGCAGCTTGTCTAGCTACGAGCAGTACTTC. Its protein product is CASSLSSYEQYF. The V gene is TRBV7-9, the J gene TRBJ2-7; D uncertain. CDR1 is SEHNR and CDR2 is FQNEAQ in the germline V gene (reference sequence). CDR3 size: 12 residues. The ends were cut back, 3 bases at V and 3 bases at J, with 6 bases in the middle.

V is TRBV2 and J is TRBJ2-7; TRBD1 matches at 9 bases. V was clipped by 4 bases and J by 0 bases; unmatched bases: 1. This CDR3 is 14 amino acids long. Germline CDR1 reads SNHLY; CDR2 reads FYNNEI. CDR3 sequence reads: CASSVQGASYEQYF. CDR3 DNA sequence: TGTGCCAGCAGTGTACAGGGGGCCTCCTACGAGCAGTACTTC.

This clone is a singleton in its sample. The rearrangement joins TRBV27 to TRBJ1-4; D is uncertain. Germline CDR1 MNHEY, CDR2 SMNVEV (reference sequence). V was trimmed by 5 bases and J by 2 bases, leaving 9 bases between them. The CDR3 runs to 14 residues. The CDR3 here is CASSIPGTNEKLFF. The CDR3 nucleotides are TGTGCCAGCAGTATACCCGGGACTAATGAAAAACTGTTTTTT.